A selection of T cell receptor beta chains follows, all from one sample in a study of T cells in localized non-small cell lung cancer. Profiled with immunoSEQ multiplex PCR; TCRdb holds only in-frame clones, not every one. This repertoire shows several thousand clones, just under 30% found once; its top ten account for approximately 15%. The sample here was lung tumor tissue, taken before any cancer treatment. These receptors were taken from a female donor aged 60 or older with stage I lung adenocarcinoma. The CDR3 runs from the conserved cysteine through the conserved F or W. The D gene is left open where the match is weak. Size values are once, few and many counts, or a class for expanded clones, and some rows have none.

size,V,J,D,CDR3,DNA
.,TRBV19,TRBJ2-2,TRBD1,CASSIASGTGFTGELFF,TGTGCCAGTAGTATTGCTTCAGGGACAGGGTTTACCGGGGAGCTGTTTTTT
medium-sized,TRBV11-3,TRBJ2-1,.,CASSFPAAYNEQFF,TGTGCCAGCAGCTTTCCAGCGGCCTACAATGAGCAGTTCTTC
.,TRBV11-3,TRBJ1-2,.,CASSPPGQDYGYTF,TGTGCCAGCAGCCCCCCCGGGCAGGACTATGGCTACACCTTC
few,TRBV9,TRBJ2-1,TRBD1,CASSDDRGENEQFF,TGTGCCAGCAGCGATGACAGGGGCGAGAATGAGCAGTTCTTC
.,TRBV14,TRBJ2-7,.,CASSQGKALIQYEQYF,TGTGCCAGCAGCCAGGGAAAGGCCCTCATCCAATACGAGCAGTACTTC
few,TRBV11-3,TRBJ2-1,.,CASSLEQHRVWYNEQFF,TGTGCCAGCAGCTTGGAACAGCATCGGGTCTGGTACAATGAGCAGTTCTTC
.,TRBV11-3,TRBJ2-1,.,CASSPTSPSGEQFF,TGTGCCAGCAGCCCTACCTCGCCCTCGGGGGAGCAGTTCTTC
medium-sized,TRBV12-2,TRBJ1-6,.,CASSSGQRTSPLHF,TGTGCCAGTTCGTCCGGACAGCGAACTTCACCCCTCCACTTT
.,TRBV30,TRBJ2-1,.,CAWGDRREQFF,TGTGCCTGGGGGGACCGTCGTGAGCAGTTCTTC
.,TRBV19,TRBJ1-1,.,CASSIFAEAFF,TGTGCCAGTAGTATATTCGCTGAAGCTTTCTTT
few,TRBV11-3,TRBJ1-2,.,CASSVDPNGYGYTF,TGTGCCAGCAGCGTGGATCCGAACGGCTATGGCTACACCTTC
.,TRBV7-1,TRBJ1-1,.,CASSAPGETEAFF,TGTGCCAGCAGCGCCCCAGGGGAGACTGAAGCTTTCTTT
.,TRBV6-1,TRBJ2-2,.,CAISEGGQTNRFGELFF,TGTGCCATCAGTGAAGGAGGACAGACCAACCGGTTCGGGGAGCTGTTTTTT
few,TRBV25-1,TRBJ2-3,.,CASSESRTSTDTQYF,TGTGCCAGCAGTGAATCCAGGACTAGCACAGATACGCAGTATTTT
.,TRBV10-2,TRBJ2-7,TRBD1,CASSSTGTGADQGTYEQYF,TGCGCCAGCAGTTCAACCGGGACAGGGGCTGATCAAGGAACCTACGAGCAGTACTTC
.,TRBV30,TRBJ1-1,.,CAYERNTEAFF,TGTGCCTACGAGCGGAACACTGAAGCTTTCTTT
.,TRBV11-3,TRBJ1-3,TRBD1,CASSLVDREAGNTIYF,TGTGCCAGCAGCTTGGTAGACAGGGAGGCTGGAAACACCATATATTTT
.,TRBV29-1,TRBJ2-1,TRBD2,CSAAQLAGGLSEQFF,TGCAGCGCTGCCCAACTAGCGGGGGGGCTGAGTGAGCAGTTCTTC
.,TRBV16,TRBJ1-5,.,CASSQSVREPQHF,TGTGCCAGCAGCCAATCGGTCCGAGAGCCCCAGCATTTT
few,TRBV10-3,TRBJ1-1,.,CAISEDGRESAFF,TGTGCCATCAGTGAGGATGGGCGGGAGTCAGCTTTCTTT
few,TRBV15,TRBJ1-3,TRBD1,CATSRTGLANTIYF,TGTGCCACCAGCAGGACAGGGCTGGCAAACACCATATATTTT
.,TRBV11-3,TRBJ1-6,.,CASSLVGGGDNSPLHF,TGTGCCAGCAGCTTAGTAGGTGGAGGGGACAATTCACCCCTCCACTTT
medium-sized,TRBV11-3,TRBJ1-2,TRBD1,CASSPRSGTGRDGYTF,TGTGCCAGCAGCCCACGATCCGGGACAGGACGCGATGGCTACACCTTC
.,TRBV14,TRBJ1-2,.,CASSQDWARGYTF,TGTGCCAGCAGCCAAGATTGGGCCCGAGGCTACACCTTC
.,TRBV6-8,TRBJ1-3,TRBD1,CASSGRTGRSGNTIYF,TGTGCCAGCAGTGGTCGGACAGGGCGATCTGGAAACACCATATATTTT
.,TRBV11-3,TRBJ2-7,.,CASSLGAGYLYEQYF,TGTGCCAGCAGCTTAGGGGCAGGGTACCTCTACGAGCAGTACTTC
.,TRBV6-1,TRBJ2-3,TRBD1,CASSERLGQGLTDTQYF,TGTGCCAGCAGTGAACGTCTGGGACAGGGGTTAACAGATACGCAGTATTTT
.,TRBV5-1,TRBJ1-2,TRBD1,CASSTPFPGSGQGNYGYTF,TGCGCCAGCAGCACCCCTTTTCCGGGATCGGGACAGGGGAACTATGGCTACACCTTC
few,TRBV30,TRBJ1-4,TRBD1,CAWSADRGGEKLFF,TGTGCCTGGAGTGCGGACAGGGGAGGTGAAAAACTGTTTTTT
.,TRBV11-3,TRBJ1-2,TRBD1,CASSLQGAGNYGYTF,TGTGCCAGCAGCTTACAGGGGGCGGGAAACTATGGCTACACCTTC
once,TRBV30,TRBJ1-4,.,CAWSVQGAGQREKLFF,TGTGCCTGGAGTGTACAGGGCGCTGGGCAAAGGGAAAAACTGTTTTTT
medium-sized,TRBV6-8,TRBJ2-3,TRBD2,CAILAGELTDTQYF,TGTGCCATACTAGCGGGGGAGCTTACAGATACGCAGTATTTT
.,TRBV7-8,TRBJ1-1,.,CASSLLQNTEAFF,TGTGCCAGCAGCTTATTACAGAACACTGAAGCTTTCTTT
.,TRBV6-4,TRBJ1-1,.,CASSLNSEAFF,TGTGCCAGCAGTTTGAATTCTGAAGCTTTCTTT
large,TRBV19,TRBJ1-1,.,CASSISQGEAFF,TGTGCCAGTAGTATAAGTCAGGGTGAAGCTTTCTTT
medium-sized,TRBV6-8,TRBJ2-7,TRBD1,CASSYPRTGDLKEYF,TGTGCCAGCAGTTACCCCCGGACAGGAGACTTAAAGGAGTACTTC
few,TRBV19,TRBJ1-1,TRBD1,CASSIRGGQGAEAFF,TGTGCCAGTAGTATTCGGGGTGGACAGGGGGCTGAAGCTTTCTTT
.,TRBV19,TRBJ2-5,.,CASSTLGAGQGMTQYF,TGTGCCAGTAGTACCTTAGGGGCAGGGCAAGGAATGACCCAGTACTTC
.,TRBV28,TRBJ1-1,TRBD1,CATRQGLNTEAFF,TGTGCCACCCGACAGGGCTTGAACACTGAAGCTTTCTTT
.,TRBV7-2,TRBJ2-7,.,CASSPKTGYEQYF,TGTGCCAGCAGCCCGAAAACAGGGTACGAGCAGTACTTC
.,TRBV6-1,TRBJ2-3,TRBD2,CASSEALAGGPDTQYF,TGTGCCAGCAGTGAAGCACTAGCGGGGGGGCCAGATACGCAGTATTTT
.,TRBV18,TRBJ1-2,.,CASSPAREANGYTF,TGTGCCAGCTCACCAGCCAGGGAGGCGAATGGCTACACCTTC
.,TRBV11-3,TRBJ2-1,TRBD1,CASSPEAGGFGAYNEQFF,TGTGCCAGCAGCCCAGAGGCAGGGGGCTTCGGGGCCTACAATGAGCAGTTCTTC
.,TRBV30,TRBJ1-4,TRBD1,CASDRANEKLFF,TGTGCTTCGGACAGGGCGAATGAAAAACTGTTTTTT
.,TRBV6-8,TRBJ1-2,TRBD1,CASGGQNYGYTF,TGTGCCAGCGGGGGACAGAACTATGGCTACACCTTC
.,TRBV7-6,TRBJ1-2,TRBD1,CASSNRDRGQTANYGYTF,TGTGCCAGCAGCAACCGGGACAGGGGCCAGACCGCTAACTATGGCTACACCTTC
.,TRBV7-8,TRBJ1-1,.,CASSSIAGTEAFF,TGTGCCAGCAGCTCGATTGCGGGGACTGAAGCTTTCTTT
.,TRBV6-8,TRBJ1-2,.,CASSAGGGKGRRDGYTF,TGTGCCAGCAGTGCCGGGGGTGGAAAGGGGCGCCGAGATGGCTACACCTTC
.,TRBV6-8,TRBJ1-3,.,CASSRSGNTIYF,TGTGCCAGCAGCCGCTCTGGAAACACCATATATTTT
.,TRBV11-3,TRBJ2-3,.,CASSLGPPVDTQYF,TGTGCCAGCAGCCTCGGGCCCCCGGTGGATACGCAGTATTTT
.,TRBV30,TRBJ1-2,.,CAWMAGTAYGYTF,TGTGCCTGGATGGCAGGTACCGCCTATGGCTACACCTTC
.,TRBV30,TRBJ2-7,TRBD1,CAWSTTGRDREFDEQYF,TGTGCCTGGAGTACGACTGGCCGGGACAGGGAATTCGACGAGCAGTACTTC
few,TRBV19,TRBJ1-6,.,CASSYPAGNSVVSPLHF,TGTGCCAGTAGTTATCCCGCGGGGAACTCCGTTGTCTCACCCCTCCACTTT